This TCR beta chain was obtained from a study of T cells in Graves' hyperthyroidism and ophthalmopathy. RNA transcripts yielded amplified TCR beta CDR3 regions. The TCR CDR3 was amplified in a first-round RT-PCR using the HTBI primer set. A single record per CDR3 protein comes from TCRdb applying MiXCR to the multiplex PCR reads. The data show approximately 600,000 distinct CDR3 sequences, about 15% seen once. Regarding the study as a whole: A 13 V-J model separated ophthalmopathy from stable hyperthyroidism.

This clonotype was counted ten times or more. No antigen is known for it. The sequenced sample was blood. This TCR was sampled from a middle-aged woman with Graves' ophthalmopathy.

CDR3 residues: CASTPGLAGGPSEQYF. The CDR3 coding sequence is TGTGCCAGCACCCCGGGGCTAGCGGGAGGGCCCTCCGAGCAGTACTTC. The rearrangement uses TRBV6-1 and TRBJ2-7; TRBD2 matches 12 bases. V lost 7 bases, J lost 6 bases, and 13 bases stayed unmatched. Germline CDR1 MNHNS, CDR2 SASEGT. The CDR3 loop spans 16 amino acids.